Listed here is a single T cell receptor (beta chain). The sample originates from a study of OX40 agonist ivuxolimab in advanced cancers. Germline loops: CDR1 ENHRY, CDR2 SYGVKD. J was trimmed by 4 bases and V by 5 bases; bases with no gene match: 5. The CDR3 runs 15 residues. Produced via immunoSEQ multiplex PCR; TCRdb's table is partial and in-frame only. The table records 71,000 or so clones, 70% to 90% of them present only once. Here the sequenced sample was CD4+ or CD8+ T cells sorted from blood, taken in a trial of the OX40 agonist ivuxolimab. The clonotype originates from an adult with an advanced solid tumor such as melanoma, head and neck, liver or kidney cancer. The genes are TRBV10-3 and TRBJ2-3; 11 nucleotides align to TRBD2. CDR3 DNA sequence: TGTGCCATCAGTTCGACTAGCGGGAAGGCAGATACGCAGTATTTT. Its protein product is CAISSTSGKADTQYF.